Listed here are 26 T cell receptor beta chains from one sample, sequenced in a study of blood T cell repertoires in COVID-19. The assay was immunoSEQ multiplex PCR, and TCRdb's table has in-frame clones only and misses some. The sample has tens of thousands of clones, 75% to 90% seen once; the top ten hold 10% to 15%. What was sequenced was peripheral blood. The receptor set was obtained from a human donor in a cohort sampled during active COVID-19.

The chain employs TRBV6-1 and TRBJ2-1; 9 bases line up with TRBD1. With 4 bases clipped from V and 4 bases from J, the junction kept 11 bases outside the gene matches. This CDR3 comprises 17 residues. Germline loops: CDR1 MNHNS, CDR2 SASEGT. DNA for the CDR3: TGTGCCAGCAGTGCGCTAGGCCGGGACAGGGCTTACAATGAGCAGTTCTTC. Translated: CASSALGRDRAYNEQFF.

This chain uses TRBV10-3 with TRBJ2-7; D possibly corresponds to TRBD1 (6 bases). V was clipped by 6 bases and J by 1 base, with 7 bases between them. There are 12 residues in the CDR3. Germline-derived CDR1 and CDR2 are ENHRY and SYGVKD. CDR3 region: CAIRGGSYEQYF. For the CDR3, the DNA is TGTGCCATCAGAGGGGGTTCCTACGAGCAGTACTTC.

This chain links TRBV9 with TRBJ2-7; 8 positions agree with TRBD1. Germline values: CDR1 SGDLS, CDR2 YYNGEE. CDR3 length: 14 residues. The V segment lost 4 bases and the J segment 2 bases; nucleotides outside the gene matches: 5. This CDR3 is CASSLRQGTYEQYF. In DNA, the CDR3 is TGTGCCAGCAGCTTACGACAGGGGACCTACGAGCAGTACTTC. Variable domain in full (rest from reference TRBV9 and TRBJ2-7): DSGVTQTPKHLITATGQRVTLRCSPRSGDLSVYWYQQSLDQGLQFLIQYYNGEERAKGNILERFSAQQFPDLHSELNLSSLELGDSALYFCASSLRQGTYEQYFGPGTRLTVT.

The chain uses TRBV7-9 and TRBJ1-4; a possible D gene is TRBD1 (5 bases). Germline V gene sequence: CDR1 SEHNR, CDR2 FQNEAQ (reference sequence). V lost 4 bases and J lost 5, with 11 bases in between. The CDR3 runs to 14 residues. CDR3 nucleotides: TGTGCCAGCAGCTCTCAGGGATTAAATGAAAAACTGTTTTTT. It translates to CASSSQGLNEKLFF.

This clone was recorded a few times. The chain is built from TRBV28 and TRBJ2-3; D is possibly TRBD2 (6 bases). The CDR3 spans 13 residues. CDR1 is MDHEN, CDR2 SYDVKM, per germline. The germline V and J ends were trimmed by 6 bases and 9 bases, with 16 bases remaining between them. The DNA for the CDR3 is TGTGCCAGCAGACTGATATTAGCGGAAACGCAGTATTTT. The encoded protein is CASRLILAETQYF.

The chain couples TRBV30 to TRBJ1-4; maybe TRBD1 (5 bases). The V gene lost 3 bases and the J gene lost 10 bases, with 24 bases spanning the gap. This CDR3 region has 16 residues. Germline V gene data show CDR1 as GTSNPN and CDR2 as SVGIG (reference sequence). The CDR3 DNA is TGTGCCTGGAGCGGACTGGAGGGGCGCCGAGTTGGAAAACTGTTTTTT. Translating gives CAWSGLEGRRVGKLFF.

V and J are TRBV7-2 and TRBJ1-2; TRBD1 agrees at 9 bases. The CDR3 is 15 amino acids. From germline, CDR1 is SGHTA and CDR2 FQGNSA. V shed 5 bases and J 4 bases; nucleotides not matched to a gene: 8. CDR3 DNA: TGTGCCAGCAGCATCTACAGGGGGCAGGGCTATGGCTACACCTTC. Its protein product is CASSIYRGQGYGYTF.

V and J are TRBV18 and TRBJ1-2; 7 nucleotides agree with TRBD1. V was pared by 0 bases and J by 5 bases, with 3 bases of the junction left unmatched. This CDR3 has 14 amino acids. Germline CDR1 is KGHSH and CDR2 is LQKENI. In DNA, the CDR3 is TGTGCCAGCTCACCACCGTTGACAGGGTATGGCTACACCTTC. Amino acids: CASSPPLTGYGYTF.

The chain joins TRBV28 to TRBJ1-1, with TRBD1 matching 7 bases. V lost 3 bases and J lost 4; bases outside the gene matches: 5. The germline V gene encodes CDR1 MDHEN and CDR2 SYDVKM. The CDR3 runs to 14 residues. For the CDR3, the DNA is TGTGCCAGCAGTTTTACAGGGGCTGGCACTGAAGCTTTCTTT. This gives the protein CASSFTGAGTEAFF.

The chain recombines TRBV28 with TRBJ1-2; possibly TRBD1 for D (5 bases). From germline, CDR1 is MDHEN and CDR2 SYDVKM. CDR3 length: 15 residues. V lost 6 bases and J lost 4, with 18 bases in between. The CDR3 DNA is TGTGCCAGCAGGGGGCCGGGACTAGGGGCCTATGGCTACACCTTC. This translates into CASRGPGLGAYGYTF.

The rearrangement joins TRBV5-1 to TRBJ2-7; D is unresolved. The CDR3 totals 13 residues. V was pared by 1 base and J by 2 bases, with 7 bases between. Germline CDR1 is SGHRS and CDR2 is YFSETQ. The CDR3 here is CASSLTEAYEQYF. In nucleotides, the CDR3 is TGCGCCAGCAGCTTGACAGAAGCCTACGAGCAGTACTTC.

The chain has TRBV30 and TRBJ1-3, with D perhaps matching TRBD1 (6 bases). Germline CDR1 reads GTSNPN; CDR2 reads SVGIG (reference sequence). The CDR3 spans 15 residues. Trimming removed 5 bases from V and 0 bases from J, with 14 bases in between. CDR3 protein: CAWGPGTLSGNTIYF. CDR3 nucleotide sequence: TGTGCCTGGGGGCCCGGGACACTCTCTGGAAACACCATATATTTT.

The rearrangement uses TRBV29-1 and TRBJ1-2; TRBD1 might be the D (5 bases). Trimming stripped 7 bases from V and 7 bases from J, with 16 bases between. Germline V gene lookup returns CDR1 SQVTM and CDR2 ANQGSEA. The CDR3 runs 12 residues. This CDR3 reads CSAGRGIAGYTF. CDR3 coding DNA: TGCAGCGCTGGACGGGGGATCGCTGGCTACACCTTC.

The chain employs TRBV27 and TRBJ2-5, with D maybe TRBD2 (6 bases). The V and J ends lost 4 bases and 5 bases respectively, with 11 bases between them. The CDR3 is 13 residues long. CDR1 is MNHEY and CDR2 is SMNVEV in the germline V gene (reference sequence). CDR3 DNA: TGTGCCAGCAGTTGGGGGGTTTGGGAGACCCAGTACTTC. Translating gives CASSWGVWETQYF.

The chain employs TRBV30 and TRBJ2-2, with TRBD1 matching over 9 bases. There are 14 residues in the CDR3. Germline V lookup: CDR1 GTSNPN, CDR2 SVGIG (reference sequence). Trimming removed 7 bases from V and 3 bases from J; junction bases left unmatched: 6. The CDR3 is CASERTGDTGELFF. Written as DNA, the CDR3 is TGTGCCTCGGAGAGGACAGGGGACACCGGGGAGCTGTTTTTT.

The V gene is TRBV24-1, the J gene TRBJ1-2; D is uncertain. Germline CDR1 is KGHDR and CDR2 is SFDVKD. The V and J ends lost 6 bases and 4 bases respectively, with 11 bases between them. The CDR3 has 13 residues. CDR3 sequence: CATSRGQTYGYTF. For the CDR3, the DNA is TGTGCCACCAGTCGTGGGCAGACCTATGGCTACACCTTC.

The gene calls are TRBV5-8 and TRBJ1-4; no firm D call. CDR1 SGHTS and CDR2 YDEGEE come from the germline V gene. The CDR3 covers 16 residues. V was pared by 4 bases and J by 3 bases, with 16 bases between. The CDR3 loop is CASSAVFGVANEKLFF. CDR3 bases: TGTGCCAGCAGCGCGGTGTTCGGCGTCGCTAATGAAAAACTGTTTTTT. Filled out from reference TRBV5-8 and TRBJ1-4, the complete variable domain reads EAGVTQSPTHLIKTRGQQATLRCSPISGHTSVYWYQQALGLGLQFLLWYDEGEERNRGNFPPRFSGRQFPNYSSELNVNALELEDSALYLCASSAVFGVANEKLFFGSGTQLSVL.

The chain joins TRBV5-1 to TRBJ2-1; weak D call: TRBD1 (6 bases). Trimming left V 4 bases short and J 9 bases short, with 23 bases between. Germline V lookup: CDR1 SGHRS, CDR2 YFSETQ. This CDR3 has 16 amino acids. CDR3 loop: CASSGTPFPEDGEQFF. The CDR3 region has the DNA TGCGCCAGCAGCGGGACACCGTTCCCCGAGGACGGTGAGCAGTTCTTC.

The sample holds a few counts of this clone. The rearrangement joins TRBV7-2 to TRBJ1-2; TRBD1 might be the D (6 bases). This CDR3 has 15 amino acids. Germline assignment: CDR1 SGHTA and CDR2 FQGNSA. V lost 3 bases and J 8 bases, leaving 19 bases between the germline ends. Here the CDR3 DNA reads TGTGCCAGCAGCTTTGGCATACAGGGATTTCTAGGCTACACCTTC. This encodes CASSFGIQGFLGYTF.

This chain joins TRBV13 and TRBJ2-3; no clear D gene. The CDR3 extends over 12 amino acids. The V gene's germline CDR1 is PRHDT and CDR2 FYEKMQ (reference sequence). V gave up 0 bases and J gave up 5 bases, with 3 bases separating them. The CDR3 region has the DNA TGTGCCAGCAGCTTAGGCCAAGATACGCAGTATTTT. This encodes CASSLGQDTQYF.

Regarding this clone: One end of the junction does not line up with germline, which may come from a read error. CDR3 in amino acids: CASSTLRRRDSNNEQFF. Here the CDR3 DNA reads TGTGCCAGCAGCACCCTCCGGCGCCGGGACTCCAACAATGAGCAGTTCTTC. This sequence joins TRBV7-9 and TRBJ2-1; a weak D match, TRBD2 (6 bases). This CDR3 has 17 amino acids. Germline V gene sequence: CDR1 SEHNR, CDR2 FQNEAQ (reference sequence).

CDR3 in DNA: TGTGCCAGCTCACGGGAGACAGGGGGCCGGGAGACCCAGTACTTC. Its protein is CASSRETGGRETQYF. This chain links TRBV18 with TRBJ2-5, with 10 bases identical to TRBD1. The CDR3 totals 15 residues. Unmatched junction bases numbered 7, after V lost 4 bases and J lost 5 bases. Germline V gene sequence: CDR1 KGHSH, CDR2 LQKENI.

CDR3 DNA sequence: TGCGCCAGCAGCCAAGATGGAGCCGATTATCAGCCCCAGCATTTT. It encodes CASSQDGADYQPQHF. This chain links TRBV4-1 with TRBJ1-5; D gene uncertain. Germline V gene data show CDR1 as MGHRA and CDR2 as YSYEKL. The CDR3 contains 15 residues. Trimming cost V 0 bases and J 5 bases, with 11 bases left between them.

V gene TRBV19 combines with J gene TRBJ1-2; tentatively, D is TRBD1 (5 bases). CDR1 is LNHDA and CDR2 is SQIVND in the germline V gene (reference sequence). Trimming shortened V by 5 bases and J by 7 bases, and 14 bases separated the two germline ends. The CDR3 contains 13 residues. CDR3 protein: CASSSTGVGGYTF. CDR3 DNA: TGTGCCAGTAGTTCAACAGGCGTGGGTGGCTACACCTTC.

This rearrangement joins TRBV20-1 to TRBJ1-1; 7 bases map to TRBD1. Trimming removed 3 bases from V and 4 bases from J; junction bases left unmatched: 8. The CDR3 is 14 residues long. From germline, CDR1 is DFQATT and CDR2 SNEGSKA (reference sequence). CDR3: CSASATGVATEAFF. The CDR3 DNA reads as TGCAGTGCTAGTGCTACAGGGGTTGCCACTGAAGCTTTCTTT.

CDR3 coding DNA: TGTGCCAGCCAGGGGGCGGCAACTAATGAAAAACTGTTTTTT. It codes for CASQGAATNEKLFF. The rearrangement joins TRBV2 to TRBJ1-4; 8 nucleotides match TRBD1. CDR3 size: 14 residues. The junction had 2 bases not matched to a gene; V was cut back by 8 bases and J by 0 bases. Germline V CDR1 and CDR2: SNHLY, FYNNEI.